Below, 17 T cell receptor beta chains from the same sample are listed, as sequenced in a study of cytomegalovirus exposure and HLA in healthy donors. Vbeta (60) and Jbeta (13) primers were used in the PCR. The data were produced by immunoSEQ multiplex PCR, yet TCRdb's version contains in-frame clones alone and is incomplete. This sample has roughly 200,000 clones, with over 75% found just once. The specimen was PBMCs. The receptors were gathered from a woman aged 45-59 years in good health and CMV-seronegative.

The chain is built from TRBV7-9 and TRBJ2-7, with TRBD2 matching 10 bases. This CDR3 is 15 amino acids long. Germline V CDR1 and CDR2: SEHNR, FQNEAQ (reference sequence). V dropped 0 bases and J dropped 7; count of bases not matched to a gene: 6. The CDR3 reads CASSLASGRAGEQYF. The CDR3 DNA follows: TGTGCCAGCAGCTTAGCGAGCGGGAGGGCCGGTGAGCAGTACTTC.

The chain links TRBV7-9 to TRBJ2-7, with TRBD2 matching over 9 bases. J gave up 6 bases and V 5 bases, and 8 bases lay outside the gene matches. CDR1 is SEHNR and CDR2 is FQNEAQ in the germline V gene (reference sequence). This CDR3 comprises 14 residues. The CDR3 here is CASSSSGSPFEQYF. The CDR3 bases are TGTGCCAGCAGCAGTAGCGGGAGCCCATTCGAGCAGTACTTC.

The chain links TRBV14 to TRBJ1-2; no clear D. The V gene lost 4 bases and the J gene lost 6 bases, with 15 bases spanning the gap. Germline V lookup: CDR1 SGHDN, CDR2 FVKESK. The CDR3 spans 14 residues. DNA of the CDR3: TGTGCCAGCAGCCCCGCACGGGAGATTGATGGCTACACCTTC. This gives the protein CASSPAREIDGYTF.

The CDR3 region is CASSQTPRNTIYF. CDR3 in DNA: TGCGCCAGCAGCCAGACTCCTCGAAACACCATATATTTT. The rearrangement joins TRBV4-1 to TRBJ1-3; D is uncertain. V lost 3 bases to trimming and J lost 5 bases, with 8 bases between them. Per germline, CDR1 MGHRA and CDR2 YSYEKL. This CDR3 comprises 13 residues.

V and J are TRBV11-2 and TRBJ2-7; 8 bases are shared with TRBD2. The CDR3 runs 16 residues. CDR1 is SGHAT, CDR2 FQNNGV, per germline. Trimming took 6 bases from V and 7 from J; bases not matched to a gene: 17. The CDR3 DNA reads TGTGCCAGCAGTTCCACTAGCGGAATCTCTTCGGGGGAGCAGTACTTC. Amino acids: CASSSTSGISSGEQYF. The entire variable domain, with the rest obtained from reference TRBV11-2 and TRBJ2-7, is as follows: EAGVAQSPRYKIIEKRQSVAFWCNPISGHATLYWYQQILGQGPKLLIQFQNNGVVDDSQLPKDRFSAERLKGVDSTLKIQPAKLEDSAVYLCASSSTSGISSGEQYFGPGTRLTVT.

This chain uses TRBV28 with TRBJ1-4; D unresolved. Between the trimmed V and J ends, which lost 4 bases and 0 bases, there was a span of 12 bases. This CDR3 has 16 residues. CDR1 MDHEN and CDR2 SYDVKM come from the germline V gene. The CDR3 DNA sequence: TGTGCCAGCAGTTACGACGGACTGGCAACTAATGAAAAACTGTTTTTT. Protein product: CASSYDGLATNEKLFF.

The chain combines TRBV21-1 with TRBJ2-3; whether TRBD2, the table's D call, matches the DNA was not checked. TRBV21-1 is a recognized pseudogene. There are 16 residues in the CDR3. CDR3 sequence: CASSKAWGEGPDTQYF. CDR3 DNA sequence: TGTGCCAGCAGCAAAGCGTGGGGGGAGGGACCAGATACGCAGTATTTT.

V gene TRBV7-2 combines with J gene TRBJ2-1, with a possible D match to TRBD2 (5 bases). The CDR3 covers 16 residues. Per the germline V gene, CDR1 is SGHTA and CDR2 is FQGNSA. V shed 7 bases and J shed 5 bases, with 21 bases lying between them. CDR3 sequence reads: CASTLGSGPLHNEQFF. For the CDR3, the DNA is TGTGCCAGCACCCTTGGGAGCGGACCCCTTCACAATGAGCAGTTCTTC.

The genes are TRBV25-1 and TRBJ2-1; weak D call: TRBD2 (6 bases). The germline CDR1 and CDR2 sequences are MGHDK and SYGVNS. V was cut by 6 bases and J by 7 bases, with 10 bases left in between. The CDR3 has 12 amino acids. The CDR3 sequence: CASRRLENEQFF. The CDR3, as DNA: TGTGCCAGCAGACGACTAGAGAATGAGCAGTTCTTC.

A few counts support this clone. CDR3 bases: TGTGCCAGCAGTCCCGGACAGGGGCGAGGTGGCTACACCTTC. Protein sequence: CASSPGQGRGGYTF. The V gene is TRBV6-1, the J gene TRBJ1-2; 9 bases align to TRBD1. CDR1 is MNHNS, CDR2 SASEGT, per germline. The V segment lost 5 bases and the J segment 7 bases; nucleotides outside the gene matches: 8. The CDR3 spans 14 residues.

This chain uses TRBV7-2 with TRBJ2-1; TRBD2 agrees at 11 bases. CDR1 is SGHTA, CDR2 FQGNSA, per germline. CDR3 size: 14 residues. The V gene end was trimmed by 5 bases and the J gene end by 7 bases; junction bases not matched to a gene: 4. The CDR3: CASSKGLAGNEQFF. DNA of the CDR3: TGTGCCAGCAGCAAAGGACTAGCGGGTAATGAGCAGTTCTTC. Variable domain in full (rest from reference TRBV7-2 and TRBJ2-1): GAGVSQSPSNKVTEKGKDVELRCDPISGHTALYWYRQSLGQGLEFLIYFQGNSAPDKSGLPSDRFSAERTGGSVSTLTIQRTQQEDSAVYLCASSKGLAGNEQFFGPGTRLTVL.

This clone was counted only a few times. The chain couples TRBV5-1 to TRBJ1-3; 11 bases are a match to TRBD1. Germline loops: CDR1 SGHRS, CDR2 YFSETQ. V lost 4 bases and J lost 0; bases outside the gene matches: 6. The CDR3 spans 17 residues. CDR3 sequence reads: CASSTGQGGSSGNTIYF. The CDR3 nucleotides are TGCGCCAGCAGCACGGGACAGGGGGGAAGCTCTGGAAACACCATATATTTT.

This clone was recorded a few times. The chain carries TRBV5-8 and TRBJ2-7, with TRBD2 matching 14 bases. The CDR3 totals 16 residues. CDR1 is SGHTS and CDR2 is YDEGEE in the germline V gene. The J segment lost 7 bases and the V segment lost 4 bases, leaving 10 bases of the junction unmatched. CDR3 sequence (DNA): TGTGCCAGCAGCGCGCGCCTGGGACTAGCGGGAGTGGAGCAGTACTTC. Its translation is CASSARLGLAGVEQYF.

The CDR3 region is CASSVGVGSERGEAFF. CDR3 DNA: TGCGCCAGCAGCGTGGGGGTGGGGAGCGAACGTGGTGAAGCTTTCTTT. The rearrangement links TRBV5-1 to TRBJ1-1; D may be TRBD1 (5 bases). CDR3 length: 16 residues. From germline, CDR1 is SGHRS and CDR2 YFSETQ. V was trimmed by 4 bases and J by 7 bases, leaving 23 bases between them.

The rearrangement links TRBV27 to TRBJ2-7; a weak D match, TRBD2 (5 bases). Trimming left V 8 bases short and J 1 base short, with 9 bases between. There are 12 residues in the CDR3. Germline lookup yields CDR1 MNHEY and CDR2 SMNVEV (reference sequence). The CDR3 coding sequence is TGTGCCAGCGCGGACTCGTCCTACGAGCAGTACTTC. Translating it yields CASADSSYEQYF.

The chain is built from TRBV6-1 and TRBJ2-5, with D tentatively TRBD1 (6 bases). Trimming took 6 bases from V and 9 from J, leaving 23 bases between them. The CDR3 length is 15 residues. Germline values: CDR1 MNHNS, CDR2 SASEGT. The CDR3 nucleotides read TGTGCCAGCAGCCAACAGGGCGGCTTTTGGGAAGCCCAGTACTTC. It codes for CASSQQGGFWEAQYF.

This clone was detected only a few times. The chain is built from TRBV18 and TRBJ1-2; TRBD1 is a possible D gene (6 bases). The germline V and J ends were trimmed by 3 bases and 8 bases, with 13 bases remaining between them. The CDR3 extends over 13 amino acids. Germline CDR1 KGHSH, CDR2 LQKENI. The CDR3 coding sequence is TGTGCCAGCTCACCCCGGACAGCTTCGGGCTACACCTTC. Amino acids: CASSPRTASGYTF.